This TCR beta chain was sequenced in a study of shared clonotypes between healthy human individuals. V shed 2 bases and J shed 2 bases, with 19 bases lying between them. Germline V gene sequence: CDR1 SGHTA, CDR2 FQGNSA. The CDR3 sequence is 17 residues long. Adult Caucasians living in Nashville, Tennessee made up all of the donors. With respect to this clone: Its antigen is as yet unknown.

Overall study findings and caveats: Sampling used blood alone; tissue repertoires probably differ. How much donors shared clonotypes was expected to be affected by sequencing depth.

The assay ran at deep level. Produced via immunoSEQ multiplex PCR; TCRdb's table is partial and in-frame only. The profile shows about half a million clones, roughly 77% of them singletons. The sequencing sample was made of PBMCs. This TCR came from a woman in her thirties or forties in good health. Some clones in this sample may be carry-over from other donors' samples. The chain employs TRBV7-2 and TRBJ2-7, with a tentative D call TRBD2 (5 bases). CDR3: CASSLIPTSSVPYEQYF. In nucleotides, the CDR3 is TGTGCCAGCAGCTTAATCCCTACGAGTAGCGTCCCCTACGAGCAGTACTTC.